Shown below are 19 T cell receptor beta chains from a single sample sequenced in a study of T-cell reconstitution after alpha-beta-depleted transplantation in children (dated by TCRdb to about 2016). To prepare the library, PCR was applied. Reads for this sample came from an Illumina HiSeq 2500. Molecular barcoding was employed in the preparation of TCR libraries, with unique molecular identifiers being used to normalize TCRbeta repertoire quantification. Starting from the raw public reads, TCRdb applied fastp trimming at Q25, assembled clones with MiXCR and retained in-frame beta chains. Under each unique CDR3 protein, matching rows form one entry showing the most common genes and DNA. For this sample the table gives around 490,000 distinct CDR3 sequences, of which approximately 10% were detected only once. Less than 15% of the sample rests with the top ten. The sample's treatment or condition label is to be understood as: allogeneic hematopoietic cell transplantation with graft depleted of TCRalphabeta T cells and CD19 B cells.

Source: PBMCs, mostly from graft donor cells, taken 180 days after TCRalphabeta/CD19-depleted stem cell transplant. Source of these receptors: a female patient aged 2-9 years who had a stem cell transplant for aplastic anemia, so the T cells may come from the graft donor.

The chain has TRBV15 and TRBJ2-7, with 8 bases matching TRBD1. CDR1 and CDR2 from the germline V gene are LNHNV and YYDKDF (reference sequence). The CDR3 is 13 amino acids. Germline trimming cut 5 bases from V and 3 bases from J; bases unmatched to any gene: 3. The CDR3 coding sequence is TGTGCCACCAGCCCGGGACAGGTCTACGAGCAGTACTTC. It specifies CATSPGQVYEQYF.

This clonotype showed up just a few times. The CDR3: CASRTSGRTTPEQYF. The CDR3 nucleotides read TGTGCCAGCAGGACTAGCGGGAGGACCACCCCCGAGCAGTACTTC. This chain connects TRBV6-7 to TRBJ2-7; 13 bases fit TRBD2. TRBV6-7 is recorded as an ORF, its role being uncertain. V gave up 6 bases and J gave up 6 bases; unmatched junction bases: 8. This CDR3 has 15 amino acids.

This clonotype was counted ten times or more. The V and J genes are TRBV29-1 and TRBJ2-1, with D unclear. From germline, CDR1 is SQVTM and CDR2 ANQGSEA. V was trimmed by 5 bases and J by 5 bases, leaving 1 base between them. The CDR3 is 9 amino acids. This CDR3 is CSVHNEQFF. In DNA form, the CDR3 reads TGCAGCGTTCACAATGAGCAGTTCTTC.

The sample holds a few counts of this clonotype. The chain has TRBV5-1 and TRBJ2-1; D may match TRBD1 or TRBD2 (5 bases each). CDR1 is SGHRS and CDR2 is YFSETQ in the germline V gene. The CDR3 is 14 residues long. Deletions cut 4 bases from V and 4 bases from J, with 12 bases between. The chain's CDR3 is CASSAGTEYNEQFF. CDR3 bases: TGCGCCAGCAGCGCCGGGACGGAGTACAATGAGCAGTTCTTC.

This clonotype was seen only a few times. The chain couples TRBV20-1 to TRBJ2-5, with 10 bases that match TRBD2. There are 17 residues in the CDR3. Trimming removed 6 bases from V and 4 bases from J; junction bases left unmatched: 17. CDR1 is DFQATT and CDR2 is SNEGSKA in the germline V gene (reference sequence). The CDR3 region has the DNA TGCAGTGCCACGGTGGTGAGCGGGAGGGCAACCCGAGAGACCCAGTACTTC. Translation: CSATVVSGRATRETQYF.

This clonotype was seen ten or more times. V and J are TRBV10-3 and TRBJ2-3; the D is unclear. This CDR3 is 9 amino acids long. Germline V lookup: CDR1 ENHRY, CDR2 SYGVKD. V lost 11 bases, J lost 5 bases, and 5 bases lay in between. The CDR3 loop reads CAVGDTQYF. The CDR3, as DNA: TGTGCCGTGGGAGATACGCAGTATTTT.

Note on this clonotype: This may be a read error, as it is one base from a much larger clone. V is TRBV24-1 and J is TRBJ2-1, with unresolved D. CDR3 length: 12 amino acids. Trimming left V 8 bases short and J 9 bases short, with 13 bases between. The germline CDR1 and CDR2 sequences are KGHDR and SFDVKD. The CDR3 DNA is TGTGCCACCATGGGTTGGAACACTGAGCAGTTCTTC. Translating it yields CATMGWNTEQFF.

This clonotype was counted many times. V usage is TRBV20-1 and J usage is TRBJ2-7; 10 bases agree with TRBD2. This CDR3 contains 15 residues. The J segment lost 5 bases and the V segment lost 0 bases, leaving 7 bases of the junction unmatched. Germline-derived CDR1 and CDR2 are DFQATT and SNEGSKA (reference sequence). CDR3 protein: CSARDRSSGSHEQYF. The CDR3 coding sequence is TGCAGTGCTAGAGACAGATCTAGCGGGAGCCACGAGCAGTACTTC.

The chain combines TRBV15 with TRBJ2-3; a weak D match, TRBD1 (5 bases). V was shortened by 0 bases and J by 0 bases, with 7 bases between the two germline ends. The CDR3 sequence is 15 residues long. Germline V gene data show CDR1 as LNHNV and CDR2 as YYDKDF (reference sequence). CDR3 region: CATSRDRTSTDTQYF. CDR3 in DNA: TGTGCCACCAGCAGAGATCGGACAAGCACAGATACGCAGTATTTT.

This clonotype was counted ten times or more. DNA of the CDR3: TGCGCCAGCAGCTTGGTCCCAGGGGGCGCAACTGGGGCCAACGTCCTGACTTTC. This encodes CASSLVPGGATGANVLTF. The chain is built from TRBV5-1 and TRBJ2-6; TRBD1 matches 8 bases. Germline assignment: CDR1 SGHRS and CDR2 YFSETQ. CDR3 size: 18 residues. J lost 2 bases, V lost 0 bases, and 7 bases had no gene match.

The rearrangement links TRBV11-2 to TRBJ2-4; 11 bases match TRBD2. Trimming took 5 bases from V and 3 from J; bases not matched to a gene: 18. Germline V gene sequence: CDR1 SGHAT, CDR2 FQNNGV. The length of the CDR3 is 20 residues. The CDR3 DNA sequence: TGTGCCAGCAGCCCACCTGGGGCTAGCGGGAGGCAGAGAGTCAAAAACATTCAGTACTTC. Its translation is CASSPPGASGRQRVKNIQYF. The full variable domain, rest sourced from reference TRBV11-2 and TRBJ2-4, is EAGVAQSPRYKIIEKRQSVAFWCNPISGHATLYWYQQILGQGPKLLIQFQNNGVVDDSQLPKDRFSAERLKGVDSTLKIQPAKLEDSAVYLCASSPPGASGRQRVKNIQYFGAGTRLSVL.

This clonotype appeared once. The V call is TRBV7-2, the J call TRBJ2-3; possible D gene TRBD2, 6 bases. V was trimmed by 5 bases and J by 1 base, leaving 16 bases between them. This CDR3 is built from 16 residues. Germline loops: CDR1 SGHTA, CDR2 FQGNSA. Written as DNA, the CDR3 is TGTGCCAGCAGCCCCAGCCGGGACTCCCGCACAGATACGCAGTATTTT. It yields the protein CASSPSRDSRTDTQYF.

This clonotype was seen many times. The gene calls are TRBV12-3 or TRBV12-4 and TRBJ2-5; 9 bases map to TRBD2. CDR3 length: 14 residues. J lost 5 bases, V lost 6 bases, and 7 bases had no gene match. The CDR3 loop reads CASRVAGARETQYF. CDR3 bases: TGTGCCAGCAGAGTAGCGGGAGCGAGGGAGACCCAGTACTTC.

The chain employs TRBV6-2 or TRBV6-3 and TRBJ1-1, with D tentatively TRBD1 (6 bases). The CDR3 runs 15 residues. In germline, CDR1 is MNHEY, CDR2 SVGEGT. Trimming took 2 bases from V and 6 from J, leaving 16 bases between them. CDR3 coding DNA: TGTGCCAGCAGTTACATCCCATGGGCAGGGGCTGAAGCTTTCTTT. Residues: CASSYIPWAGAEAFF.

About this clonotype: A read error may account for a junction end that differs from germline. The rearrangement links TRBV3-1 to TRBJ1-3; tentatively, D is TRBD1 (5 bases). The CDR3 extends over 19 amino acids. Germline V gives CDR1 LGHDT, CDR2 YNNKEL (reference sequence). The CDR3 nucleotides read TGTGCCCGCAGTCCGTCCGGGAGCAGTTACAGGCAGCCCCGAAACACCATATATTTT. Protein sequence: CARSPSGSSYRQPRNTIYF.

This rearrangement joins TRBV2 to TRBJ2-7; TRBD1 matches at 9 bases. The germline V gene encodes CDR1 SNHLY and CDR2 FYNNEI. There are 13 residues in the CDR3. The V and J ends lost 9 bases and 2 bases, in that order; junction bases with no gene match: 5. Here the CDR3 reads CASGGDRAYEQYF. The DNA of the CDR3 is TGTGCCAGTGGTGGGGACAGGGCCTACGAGCAGTACTTC.

At least ten counts were recorded for this clonotype. The CDR3 is CASSLVRGRWNEQFF. The CDR3 DNA sequence: TGTGCCAGCAGTTTAGTGAGGGGGCGCTGGAATGAGCAGTTCTTC. The gene calls are TRBV28 and TRBJ2-1, with 7 bases fitting TRBD1. The junction had 8 bases not matched to a gene; V was cut back by 2 bases and J by 7 bases. Germline CDR1 MDHEN, CDR2 SYDVKM. The length of the CDR3 is 15 residues.

This clonotype was counted at least ten times. The V and J genes are TRBV7-3 and TRBJ2-3; 12 bases agree with TRBD2. Germline trimming cut 4 bases from V and 4 bases from J; bases unmatched to any gene: 9. Germline V CDR1 and CDR2: SGHTA, FQGTGA. The CDR3 is 17 amino acids. The CDR3 DNA sequence: TGTGCCAGCAGCTCCCCTCGACTAGCGGGAGAGCCAGATACGCAGTATTTT. This translates into CASSSPRLAGEPDTQYF.

This clonotype has just a few counts. The chain has TRBV7-2 and TRBJ2-7; D gene uncertain. The CDR3 covers 13 residues. Trimming stripped 5 bases from V and 0 bases from J, with 8 bases between. CDR1 is SGHTA and CDR2 is FQGNSA in the germline V gene. CDR3 DNA sequence: TGTGCCAGCAGCCCCCCGAGCTCCTACGAGCAGTACTTC. Translated, it gives CASSPPSSYEQYF.